Sequencing of this T cell receptor (beta chain) was carried out in a study of blood T cells in healthy people across ages. The CDR3 consists of 18 residues. V lost 0 bases, J lost 3 bases, and 24 bases lay in between. Germline lookup yields CDR1 DFQATT and CDR2 SNEGSKA (reference sequence). Through a sample-barcoded 5' primer and a J-beta primer mix, a second PCR was run for about 6 to 11 cycles. All samples gave at least 2.5 million CDR3-containing paired-end reads. Each CDR3 protein gets one entry after TCRdb re-called the 5' RACE reads with MiXCR. The data contain around 1,000,000 distinct CDR3 sequences, around 25% of them singletons. Only a few counts were recorded for this clonotype. The data were also submitted as part of a second study, on T cells of mothers and their children.

The sample consisted of blood. The receptor's source is a girl aged 2 to 10 in good health. The V and J genes are TRBV20-1 and TRBJ2-7; tentative D call: TRBD1 (5 bases). CDR3: CSARDQGRTHQSFYEQYF. In nucleotides, the CDR3 is TGCAGTGCTAGAGATCAGGGAAGGACCCACCAATCTTTCTACGAGCAGTACTTC.